The present entry profiles one TCR beta chain with its context. This entry belongs to a study of blood T cells in healthy people across ages. A second about 7 to 11 cycle PCR used barcoded and J-beta primers. With 12 random nucleotides, a template-switch adaptor tagged each individual cDNA molecule. Using its own MiXCR run on the 5' RACE reads, TCRdb lists one record per CDR3 protein. Here the sample spans almost 800,000 distinct CDR3 sequences, more than 45% being singletons. The CDR3 covers 20 residues. Germline assignment: CDR1 MNHEY and CDR2 SVGAGI. V dropped 0 bases and J dropped 5 bases, with 28 bases sitting between them.

The sequence came from a man under 40 in good health. V gene TRBV6-5 combines with J gene TRBJ1-2, with D maybe TRBD1 (5 bases). The sample was blood. Here the CDR3 DNA reads TGTGCCAGCAGTTACTCCTACCACGGGGCTCCGAGACGGACCCGTTATGGCTACACCTTC. Translating it yields CASSYSYHGAPRRTRYGYTF.